This T cell receptor (beta chain) was sequenced during a study of human T cells and chemical hapten exposure (TCRdb year 2021). Concerning the study at large: For sensitization, 2% DPC in acetone was applied to an approximately 2 cm by approximately 2 cm area of upper inner arm skin. Patients additionally received weekly therapeutic DPC doses to the scalp throughout the approximately 25-week study period. Blood was sampled from patients pre-sensitization (week 0) and at 2, 6 and about 24 weeks after DPC sensitization. Patch testing was done on the upper back using Finn chambers containing 0.01% DPC, and results were scored after 6 days according to International Contact Dermatitis Research Group standards. For TCR sequencing, blood came from 25 to 35 alopecia patients at anywhere from one to four time points (pre-sensitization, 2, 6 and 24 weeks). The mostly female patient cohort included alopecia areata with under or over 50% scalp involvement, alopecia totalis and alopecia universalis. In alopecia patients, the study followed how the peripheral blood TCR repertoire changed in vivo over primary and secondary sensitization to diphenylcyclopropenone (DPC), a hapten. Libraries were pooled for sequencing, and variation in per-sample TCR yields was attributed mainly to small differences in library volumes within the pool. The research as a whole found: Alopecia, a presumed autoimmune disease, was present in all patients, so the immune response of the patients might differ from that of healthy individuals. DPC sensitization did not change the number of TCRs with a frequency above 1 in 1000, and there was no evidence of changes in global repertoire structure. After repeated subsampling, the strength of the expansion versus patch-test correlation and the threshold at which it became significant changed. The number of PT1 expanded TCRs positively correlated with patch test score, significant at thresholds 8, 16 and 32 but not 4. Expanded TCRs formed significantly more large CDR3 similarity clusters than pre-sensitization or healthy control sets, consistent with antigen-driven responses.

About this clonotype itself: The clone's antigen remains unknown. The input lacks base qualities; no much larger clone sits a single base away.

Taken with the paper, the label for time point translates to: patch test 1, 2 weeks after DPC sensitization. This specimen's treatment or condition label, per the study, means: therapeutic diphenylcyclopropenone sensitization with weekly scalp DPC. At each patch-test visit, blood was drawn before the patch test was applied. Eligible patients were aged 18 to 70, diagnosed with alopecia, deemed suitable for DPC therapy, and excluded if pregnant. Total RNA was isolated from unfractionated whole blood collected in Tempus Blood RNA tubes. Trimming at the junction amounts to 3 bases on V and 2 bases on J, and the germline ends lie 7 bases apart. CDR1 and CDR2 are drawn from the germline V gene (reference sequence): WNHNN, SYGVQD. Spanning cysteine to phenylalanine, the CDR3 consists of 13 amino acids. Kept here is only the CDR3 DNA, which spans 39 bases and is read in frame from base 1. The library was built by means of RACE. Sequencing used a NextSeq 500. During library preparation, unique molecular identifiers were attached to individual cDNA molecules so that TCRs could be counted in a quantitative, reproducible way. Both TCR alpha and TCR beta chains were sequenced from each blood RNA sample. As for how the authors treated the data: Samples had a median of roughly 100,000 TCRs, with a range from roughly 20,000 to 690,600. The Decombinator software suite was used to annotate the V, J and CDR3 of the TCR reads. For the PS versus PT1 abundance plots, all samples were subsampled to the same number of TCRs (28,000). Expanded TCRs were defined as absent before sensitization and observed at least eight times at the 2-week time point. TCRdb reanalyzed the raw reads on its own, using fastp at Q25 for trimming and MiXCR for clone calling, and kept in-frame beta chains. For every CDR3 protein sequence, its rows merge into one entry that carries the most common genes and DNA. These V and J calls are TCRdb output, not the study's own analysis. The table for this sample lists about 120,000 distinct CDR3 sequences; around 10% of them were counted only once. The top ten clones comprise over 1.1% of the sample.

Sample: whole blood, taken in connection with sensitization to the hapten diphenylcyclopropenone (DPC). This receptor was obtained from a woman between 50 and 59 years old with alopecia areata. Some clones in this sample may be carry-over from other donors' samples. This chain is built from TRBV10-1 and TRBJ2-5, with an unclear D gene assignment. CDR3 sequence: CASSDGLQETQYF. The DNA reads as follows: TGCGCCAGCAGTGATGGTCTACAAGAGACCCAGTACTTC.